The T cell receptor beta chain under discussion was sequenced for a study of CD8+ T cells in alopecia areata. About the study: Treated patients were dosed with oral tofacitinib, taking 5 to 10 mg twice daily.

Comment on this clone: Its cognate antigen is unknown.

cDNA reverse transcribed from extracted RNA served as the sequencing template. The assay was immunoSEQ multiplex PCR, and TCRdb's table has in-frame clones only and misses some. The data hold about 200,000 clones, with 30% to 40% observed a single time. There are 15 residues in the CDR3. J was trimmed by 8 bases and V by 6 bases; bases with no gene match: 10. Germline V gene sequence: CDR1 MNHNS, CDR2 SASEGT. Whole-study results and caveats: Researchers say the link of baseline CD8+ expansion to response remains uncertain, with one nonresponder. Mice gave a clearer picture of TCR sharing than patients did, possibly for HLA-related reasons. Numerous expanded lesional clones remained in scalp and blood during tofacitinib.

The treatment: oral pan-JAK inhibitor, 5-10 mg twice daily. The V call is TRBV6-1, the J call TRBJ2-1; 10 nucleotides line up with TRBD1. The source was CD4+ T cells sorted from blood, collected between weeks 30 and 35, from a patient treated with tofacitinib. This receptor was obtained from a human donor with alopecia areata. CDR3 nucleotides: TGTGCCAGCAGCCGACCGGGACAGGGGTGGCATGAGCAGTTCTTC. Its protein product is CASSRPGQGWHEQFF.